This T cell receptor beta chain was profiled in a study of cytomegalovirus exposure and HLA in healthy donors. General study points: Common viral pathogens were later found to be apparently linked to several of the most significant clusters. Cytomegalovirus status was reportedly diagnosed by the classifier with high sensitivity and specificity.

PCR used 60 Vbeta primers and 13 Jbeta primers. Clones were sequenced by immunoSEQ multiplex PCR, and TCRdb holds only the in-frame ones, with some missing. Among 150,000 to 190,000 clones, roughly 82% were seen once, and the ten largest hold about 7.1%. A note on this clone: Its specificity is unknown.

The receptor comes from a woman between 50 and 59 years old in good health and CMV-seropositive. Sequenced: PBMCs.

DNA of the CDR3: TGTGCCAGTAGTATCGGGGGTGACAGATTTTACGAGCAGTACTTC. Protein: CASSIGGDRFYEQYF. V and J are TRBV19 and TRBJ2-7, with TRBD2 as a possible D gene (6 bases). Trimming stripped 3 bases from V and 4 bases from J, with 16 bases between. This CDR3 contains 15 residues. From germline, CDR1 is LNHDA and CDR2 SQIVND (reference sequence).